This T cell receptor (beta chain) was identified in a study of T cells after yellow fever vaccination (dated by TCRdb to between 2017 and 2020). General notes on the study: The SMART-Seq v4 Ultra Low Input RNA kit was used to prepare libraries from fractions with low cell numbers. To track T-cell clones before and after primary and booster YFV17D yellow fever vaccination, bulk TCR alpha and beta repertoires were sequenced longitudinally. Two healthy male donors, one aged 18 to 29 and one aged 30 to 40 years, were included in the cohort. Bulk PBMC replicates and cell subsets were isolated from blood drawn at multiple timepoints before and after both primary and secondary immunization.

TCR cDNA was made using 5'RACE template switching, a step that added a universal primer site and unique molecular identifiers. cDNA synthesis was primed from both the TCR alpha and TCR beta constant segments. Libraries were amplified in two PCR steps, with sample barcodes and sequencing adapters added in the second step. Sequencing of libraries was done on Illumina HiSeq 2500 (2x100 bp) or NovaSeq (2x150 bp). As for how the authors treated the data: Reads were demultiplexed and collapsed into UMI consensus sequences with MIGEC, and V(D)J alignment was performed with MiXCR. Clonotypes responding to the vaccine were identified with edgeR on replicate PBMC samples, with the criteria of FDR below 0.01 and a log2 fold change above 5 up to day 15. Each bulk clonotype received a CD4 or CD8 identity based on whether the sequenced CD4 or CD8 repertoire contained that clonotype at higher abundance. TCRdb reprocessing: public reads trimmed at Q25 with fastp, clones called with MiXCR, in-frame beta chains kept. Each entry merges the rows of one CDR3 protein and shows their most common DNA and genes. TCRdb, not the original authors, processed these V and J calls. The sample yields 350,000 or so distinct CDR3 sequences; approximately 8% were counted once. Approximately 18% of the sample goes to the ten largest clones.

As to this clonotype: What antigen it recognizes has not been identified. Per-base quality was not reported, and no clone a single base away is much larger than it.

Paper-wide results and their limitations: A small share of clonotypes was detected in both CD4 and CD8 compartments, with the overlap likely arising from convergent recombination. Most clones expanded after primary vaccination were re-detected after the booster (96% of CD4 and approximately 88% of CD8), suggesting broad memory maintenance. The secondary T-cell response was weaker than the primary response but faster, peaking on day 5 instead of day 15. Only a couple of donors were included in the study, so the extent to which the findings can be generalized is limited. Because abundant contaminating clonotypes from the bulk population could be contained in FACS-sorted repertoires, computational filtering was required.

Via the germline V gene, CDR1 is SGHAT and CDR2 FQNNGV. The CDR3 goes from the cysteine to the phenylalanine over 12 residues. The retained sequence is limited to the CDR3, 36 bases, with the frame set at the first base. V drops 8 bases and J drops 3 bases, leaving 10 bases in between. The label giving this sample's treatment or condition can be read as: live attenuated yellow fever vaccine strain. At every blood-draw timepoint, two biological replicates of bulk PBMCs were collected. PBMCs were isolated from peripheral blood using a standard Ficoll-Paque protocol. TriZol was used to extract RNA from bulk PBMCs, from CD4 and CD8 fractions, and from dextramer-positive and dextramer-negative fractions.

The clonotype was recovered from a young man who received the YFV17D yellow fever vaccine. Material: PBMCs, obtained more than 35 days after the first yellow fever vaccination. This chain is built from TRBV11-2 and TRBJ1-2; the D gene is not confidently resolved. The DNA is as follows: TGTGCCAGCTCCGGGTTGGACTATGGCTACACCTTC. Its product reads: CASSGLDYGYTF.